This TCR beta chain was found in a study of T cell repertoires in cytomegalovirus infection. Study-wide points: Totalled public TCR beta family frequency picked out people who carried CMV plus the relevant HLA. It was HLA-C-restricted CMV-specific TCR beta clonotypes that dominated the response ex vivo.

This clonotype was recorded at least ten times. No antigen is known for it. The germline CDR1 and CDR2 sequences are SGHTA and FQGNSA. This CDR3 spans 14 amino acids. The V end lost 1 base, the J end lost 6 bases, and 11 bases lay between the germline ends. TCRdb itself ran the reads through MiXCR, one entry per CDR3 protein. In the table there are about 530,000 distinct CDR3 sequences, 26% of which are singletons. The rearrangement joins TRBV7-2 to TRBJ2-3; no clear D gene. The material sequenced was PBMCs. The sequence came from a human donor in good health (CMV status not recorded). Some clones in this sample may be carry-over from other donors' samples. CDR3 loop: CASSLVGHSDTQYF. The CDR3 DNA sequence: TGTGCCAGCAGCTTAGTAGGGCATTCCGATACGCAGTATTTT.